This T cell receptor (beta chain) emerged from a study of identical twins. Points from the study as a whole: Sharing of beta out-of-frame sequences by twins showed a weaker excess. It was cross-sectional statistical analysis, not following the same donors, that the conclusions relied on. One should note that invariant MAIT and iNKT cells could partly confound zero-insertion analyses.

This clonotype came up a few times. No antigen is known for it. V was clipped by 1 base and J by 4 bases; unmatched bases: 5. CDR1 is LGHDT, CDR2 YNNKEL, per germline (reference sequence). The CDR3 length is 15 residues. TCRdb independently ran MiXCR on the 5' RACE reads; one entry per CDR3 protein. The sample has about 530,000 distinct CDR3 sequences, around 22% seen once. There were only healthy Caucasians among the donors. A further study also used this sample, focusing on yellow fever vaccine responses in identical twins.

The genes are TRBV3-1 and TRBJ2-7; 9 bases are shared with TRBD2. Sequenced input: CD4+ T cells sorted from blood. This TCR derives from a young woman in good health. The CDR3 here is CASSQAWTSAYEQYF. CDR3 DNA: TGTGCCAGCAGCCAAGCTTGGACTAGCGCTTACGAGCAGTACTTC.